The sequence of this T cell receptor beta chain was determined in a study of PD-L1 blockade in urothelial cancer. The wider study: Intravenous atezolizumab, 1,200 mg every 3 weeks, was begun by patients in the mid-2010s.

Germline CDR1 reads MGHRA; CDR2 reads YSYEKL. This CDR3 region has 19 residues. V was cut by 4 bases and J by 0 bases, with 22 bases left in between. This table comes from immunoSEQ multiplex PCR, and its TCRdb copy is limited to in-frame clones, with some not included. The sample has under 40,000 clones; roughly 80% are singletons. This sample's time point: pretreatment peripheral blood. This TCR was sampled from a man between 60 and 75 years old with urothelial cancer. The J gene is TRBJ1-5, the V gene TRBV4-1; the D gene is possibly TRBD1 (6 bases). The starting material was PBMCs, obtained around atezolizumab (anti-PD-L1) treatment. The CDR3 is CASSLRAGDNLYSNQPQHF. In DNA, the CDR3 is TGCGCCAGCAGCCTCCGGGCAGGGGACAACCTATATAGCAATCAGCCCCAGCATTTT.